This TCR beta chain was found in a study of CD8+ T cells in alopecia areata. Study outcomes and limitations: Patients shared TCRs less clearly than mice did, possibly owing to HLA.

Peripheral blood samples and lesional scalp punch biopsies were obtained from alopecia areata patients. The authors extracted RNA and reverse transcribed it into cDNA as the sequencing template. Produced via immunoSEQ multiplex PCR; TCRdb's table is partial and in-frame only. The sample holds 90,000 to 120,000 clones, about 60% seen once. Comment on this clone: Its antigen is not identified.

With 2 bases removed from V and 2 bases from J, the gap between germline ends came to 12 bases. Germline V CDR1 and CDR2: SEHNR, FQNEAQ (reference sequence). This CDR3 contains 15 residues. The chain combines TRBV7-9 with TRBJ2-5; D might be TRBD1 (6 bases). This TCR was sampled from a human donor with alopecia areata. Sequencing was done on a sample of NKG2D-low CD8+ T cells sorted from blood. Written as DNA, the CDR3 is TGTGCCAGCAGCTTACTCCAGACAGGACAAGAGACCCAGTACTTC. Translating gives CASSLLQTGQETQYF.